This TCR beta chain was observed in a study of T cells in Graves' hyperthyroidism and ophthalmopathy. CDR1 and CDR2 from the germline V gene are SGHTA and FQGNSA. The V gene end was trimmed by 5 bases and the J gene end by 1 base; junction bases not matched to a gene: 7. The length of the CDR3 is 17 residues. This clonotype occurred many times. TCR beta CDR3 regions were amplified from RNA. HTBI primers were used for first-round RT-PCR of the TCR CDR3. A single record per CDR3 protein comes from TCRdb applying MiXCR to the multiplex PCR reads. The sample holds some 760,000 distinct CDR3 sequences, around 15% seen once.

The clonotype was recovered from a woman under 30 with Graves' hyperthyroidism. Source material: blood. The V gene is TRBV7-2, the J gene TRBJ2-7; TRBD2 agrees at 14 bases. CDR3 sequence (DNA): TGTGCCAGCAGCCAAGTCGGGACTAGCGGGAGTTCCTACGAGCAGTACTTC. Amino acid sequence: CASSQVGTSGSSYEQYF.